The T cell receptor beta chain under discussion was sequenced for a study of T cell clonality in common variable immunodeficiency. Trimming took off 3 bases at V and 5 bases at J, with 10 bases between the two ends. This CDR3 is 12 amino acids long. Germline V gene sequence: CDR1 DFQATT, CDR2 SNEGSKA (reference sequence). Overall study results and limits: TCRbeta clonality was increased in CVID versus healthy controls. CVID subjects shared fewer TCRbeta clones than healthy controls did. Reportedly, TCR beta sequences from common variable immunodeficiency showed fewer deletions and N-nucleotide insertions.

In the case of this clone: Its antigen remains unknown. The DNA ends 3 residues before the CDR3 does, and the rest of the CDR3 is filled in from the germline J gene. Other DNA sequences in this specimen translate into the identical CDR3.

Measured with immunoSEQ multiplex PCR; TCRdb has only the in-frame clones, and not every one. The specimen has about 52,000 clones, none found just once. This receptor was obtained from a person aged 18 to 75 in good health. J is TRBJ1-1 and V is TRBV20-1, with D perhaps matching TRBD1 (5 bases). The sequenced sample was peripheral blood mononuclear cells. The CDR3 bases that were read are TGCAGTGCTAGGAGGGGTGAAACTGAA. It specifies CSARRGETE. The entire CDR3 protein is CSARRGETEAFF.